These 24 T cell receptor beta chains were all obtained from the same sample, sequenced in a study of T cells in women clearing cervical HPV infection. The table came from immunoSEQ multiplex PCR; TCRdb's copy has only in-frame clones and leaves some out. This sample's table reports tens of thousands of clones. Sequencing used blood buffy coat. Receptors originate from a woman between 18 and 70 years old with a cervical HPV16 infection that either progressed to CIN3+ or cleared (not recorded which).

Notes on this clone: The CDR3 end falls 3 residues outside the read, so it is completed with the germline J gene. The V and J genes are TRBV13 and TRBJ2-3; the match to TRBD2 covers 10 bases. Trimming removed 4 bases from V and 2 bases from J; junction bases left unmatched: 9. This CDR3 is built from 17 residues. The germline V gene has CDR1 PRHDT and CDR2 FYEKMQ (reference sequence). The CDR3 DNA, read in part, is TGTGCCAGCAGCTCCTCCGCTACTAGCGGGGCCACAGATACG. It translates to CASSSSATSGATDT. Given in full, the CDR3 is CASSSSATSGATDTQYF.

As to this clone: The read ends 3 residues early relative to the CDR3; the germline J gene fills the gap. The rearrangement links TRBV19 to TRBJ2-5; 14 nucleotides line up with TRBD2. The CDR3 is made up of 15 amino acids. Germline V lookup: CDR1 LNHDA, CDR2 SQIVND (reference sequence). The ends lost 6 bases at V and 4 bases at J; junction bases unmatched: 4. The CDR3 is CASSLTSGGAETQYF. Incomplete CDR3 DNA: TGTGCCAGTAGCCTGACTAGCGGGGGGGCAGAGACC.

Regarding this clone: One end of the junction does not line up with germline, which may come from a read error. Coverage ceases 3 residues before the CDR3 finishes, and the germline J gene fills in the end. The chain couples TRBV4-2 to TRBJ2-6, with 10 bases lining up with TRBD1. Germline assignment: CDR1 LGHNA and CDR2 YNFKEQ. CDR3 size: 17 residues. The CDR3 protein is CASSQDDRGLWANVLTF. Incomplete CDR3 DNA: TGCGCCAGCAGCCAAGACGACAGGGGGCTCTGGGCCAACGTC.

In the case of this clone: The CDR3 is cut off 3 residues early in the read; its end comes from the germline J gene. The same CDR3 also results from other DNA sequences found in this sample. This chain uses TRBV5-1 with TRBJ2-5; D unclear. The CDR3 spans 11 residues. V lost 2 bases and J 4 bases, leaving 3 bases between the germline ends. Germline lookup yields CDR1 SGHRS and CDR2 YFSETQ. Partial CDR3 DNA: TGCGCCAGCAGCTTCGGAGAGACC. The encoded protein is CASSFGET. The full CDR3 protein is CASSFGETQYF. Full variable domain (missing parts from reference TRBV5-1 and TRBJ2-5): KAGVTQTPRYLIKTRGQQVTLSCSPISGHRSVSWYQQTPGQGLQFLFEYFSETQRNKGNFPGRFSGRQFSNSRSEMNVSTLELGDSALYLCASSFGETQYFGPGTRLLVL.

Incomplete CDR3 DNA: TGTGCCAGCAGCTTAGATTACGGGACTAGAAAGCGCAGTGAG. The encoded protein is CASSLDYGTRKRSE. The whole CDR3 protein is CASSLDYGTRKRSEQFF. The V call is TRBV13, the J call TRBJ2-1, with 8 bases lining up with TRBD2. The read is 3 residues too short to cover the CDR3 end, so that end is filled in from the germline J gene. Germline trimming cut 1 base from V and 9 bases from J; bases unmatched to any gene: 14. Germline V lookup: CDR1 PRHDT, CDR2 FYEKMQ (reference sequence). The CDR3 spans 17 residues.

As regards this clone: The CDR3 end lies 3 residues beyond the end of the read and is filled in from the germline J gene. The genes are TRBV6-2 or TRBV6-3 and TRBJ2-7; no clear D. Trimming cost V 2 bases and J 3 bases, with 8 bases left between them. This CDR3 is built from 13 residues. Germline CDR1 is MNHEY and CDR2 is SVGEGT. The CDR3 sequence: CASSYGLYYEQYF. The CDR3 bases that were read are TGTGCCAGCAGTTACGGGCTATACTACGAG.

With respect to this clone: The read comes to an end 3 residues before the CDR3 does, leaving the germline J gene to fill in the end. The chain couples TRBV20-1 to TRBJ2-1; 15 bases fit TRBD2. V lost 0 bases and J lost 0; bases outside the gene matches: 9. Germline CDR1 and CDR2: DFQATT and SNEGSKA (reference sequence). The CDR3 totals 20 residues. CDR3 bases read: TGCAGTGCTAGAGATAAGGGACTAGCGGGGGGTCCTAGCTCCTACAATGAG. Translation: CSARDKGLAGGPSSYNE. The entire CDR3 reads CSARDKGLAGGPSSYNEQFF.

Concerning this clone itself: The sequenced fragment ends 3 residues before the CDR3 boundary, so the rest is inferred from the germline J gene. The V and J genes are TRBV2 and TRBJ1-2; D is unresolved. The CDR3 loop spans 12 amino acids. Germline lookup yields CDR1 SNHLY and CDR2 FYNNEI. The CDR3 bases that were read are TGTGCCAGCAGTTCAGGAACAGATACC. Encoded protein: CASSSGTDT. The whole CDR3 sequence is CASSSGTDTYTF.

Turning to this clone: The sequenced fragment ends 3 residues before the CDR3 boundary, so the rest is inferred from the germline J gene. The chain employs TRBV19 and TRBJ1-5; possibly TRBD1 for D (6 bases). With 3 bases removed from V and 4 bases from J, the gap between germline ends came to 10 bases. The germline V gene has CDR1 LNHDA and CDR2 SQIVND (reference sequence). The CDR3 loop spans 14 amino acids. Partial CDR3 DNA: TGTGCCAGTAGTATCGGGGGGCCAAATCAGCCC. The encoded protein is CASSIGGPNQP. The whole CDR3 sequence is CASSIGGPNQPQHF.

About this clone: The junction and the germline gene differ at one end; a read error may be behind it. The read halts 3 residues ahead of the CDR3 end, with the missing end drawn from the germline J gene. V is TRBV4-2 and J is TRBJ2-3; the match to TRBD2 covers 7 bases. The CDR3 runs to 17 residues. The germline V gene encodes CDR1 LGHNA and CDR2 YNFKEQ. CDR3 bases read: TGCGCCAGCAGCCAACATAGGGCTAGCGGCAGCACAGATACG. It is translated as CASSQHRASGSTDT. The entire CDR3 is CASSQHRASGSTDTQYF.

As concerns this clone: The observed sequence ends 3 residues before the CDR3 terminus, with the missing tail filled in from the germline J gene. V gene TRBV7-2 combines with J gene TRBJ1-6, with no clear D. The CDR3 extends over 13 amino acids. CDR1 and CDR2 from the germline V gene are SGHTA and FQGNSA. The germline V and J ends were trimmed by 8 bases and 10 bases, with 15 bases remaining between them. The CDR3 DNA, read in part, is TGTGCCAGCGGTACAGAAGAATGGTCACCC. Its translation is CASGTEEWSP. The CDR3 in full is CASGTEEWSPLHF.

As for this clone: The read comes to an end 3 residues before the CDR3 does, leaving the germline J gene to fill in the end. The rearrangement joins TRBV7-6 to TRBJ2-5, with D tentatively TRBD1 (5 bases). The CDR3 spans 14 residues. Trimming shortened V by 0 bases and J by 5 bases, and 10 bases separated the two germline ends. The V gene's germline CDR1 is SGHVS and CDR2 FNYEAQ. CDR3 bases read: TGTGCCAGCAGCTTAGCCCCGGCAGGGGAGACC. This sequence encodes CASSLAPAGET. The entire CDR3 sequence reads CASSLAPAGETQYF.

A note on this clone: Read sequence stops 3 residues before the CDR3 end, and the germline J gene provides the missing end. The chain employs TRBV5-1 and TRBJ1-2; 11 bases agree with TRBD1. V dropped 3 bases and J dropped 4; count of bases not matched to a gene: 5. This CDR3 comprises 15 residues. CDR1 is SGHRS and CDR2 is YFSETQ in the germline V gene. CDR3 DNA, as far as it was read: TGCGCCAGCAGCTCGACCGGGACAGGGGGCTATGGC. Translated: CASSSTGTGGYG. Given in full, the CDR3 is CASSSTGTGGYGYTF. The variable domain in full, completed from reference TRBV5-1 and TRBJ1-2, reads KAGVTQTPRYLIKTRGQQVTLSCSPISGHRSVSWYQQTPGQGLQFLFEYFSETQRNKGNFPGRFSGRQFSNSRSEMNVSTLELGDSALYLCASSSTGTGGYGYTFGSGTRLTVV.

As concerns this clone: With the read ending 3 residues before the CDR3 end, the germline J gene is used to fill in that end. The chain joins TRBV5-6 to TRBJ2-1; 11 bases line up with TRBD2. The CDR3 runs 15 residues. V lost 2 bases to trimming and J lost 8 bases; unmatched junction nucleotides: 6. Germline V CDR1 and CDR2: SGHDT, YYEEEE. The CDR3 spells CASSFNSGGGDEQFF. CDR3 bases read: TGTGCCAGCAGCTTCAATAGCGGGGGGGGCGATGAG.

Comment on this clone: The missing CDR3 end, 3 residues past where the read stops, is filled in from the germline J gene. V gene TRBV2 combines with J gene TRBJ1-2; 11 bases map to TRBD1. Germline assignment: CDR1 SNHLY and CDR2 FYNNEI. The CDR3 is 15 residues long. V shed 6 bases and J 7 bases; nucleotides not matched to a gene: 10. CDR3 in amino acids: CASRAATGTGGGYTF. The sequenced CDR3 bases are TGTGCCAGCAGGGCGGCGACCGGGACAGGGGGTGGC.

About this clone: Sequencing ends 3 residues short of the CDR3 end; the germline J gene provides the rest. The genes are TRBV6-2 or TRBV6-3 and TRBJ2-5; tentative D call: TRBD1 (6 bases). Trimming removed 6 bases from V and 2 bases from J, with 13 bases in between. This CDR3 has 14 residues. Germline V gene lookup returns CDR1 MNHEY and CDR2 SVGEGT. CDR3 DNA (partial): TGTGCCAGCAGGAAAATAGGGGGACAAGAGACC. Translating gives CASRKIGGQET. The entire CDR3 sequence reads CASRKIGGQETQYF.

About this clone: With the read ending 3 residues before the CDR3 end, the germline J gene is used to fill in that end. The chain couples TRBV2 to TRBJ2-6, with 10 bases aligning to TRBD2. The CDR3 length is 16 residues. The J segment lost 2 bases and the V segment lost 7 bases, leaving 5 bases of the junction unmatched. The germline V gene has CDR1 SNHLY and CDR2 FYNNEI. The CDR3 sequence: CASIKAGGPGANVLTF. CDR3 DNA (partial): TGTGCCAGCATAAAAGCGGGGGGGCCTGGGGCCAACGTC.

As regards this clone: The DNA ends 3 residues before the CDR3 does, and the rest of the CDR3 is filled in from the germline J gene. In the same sample, other DNA sequences code for this CDR3. This chain uses TRBV5-1 with TRBJ2-3; 8 bases agree with TRBD2. V shed 2 bases and J 2 bases; nucleotides not matched to a gene: 4. Germline V gene data show CDR1 as SGHRS and CDR2 as YFSETQ. This CDR3 is built from 15 residues. This CDR3 is CASSLERGPTDTQYF. The part of the CDR3 DNA that was read is TGCGCCAGCAGCTTAGAGCGGGGGCCCACAGATACG. Full variable domain (rest looked up from reference TRBV5-1 and TRBJ2-3): KAGVTQTPRYLIKTRGQQVTLSCSPISGHRSVSWYQQTPGQGLQFLFEYFSETQRNKGNFPGRFSGRQFSNSRSEMNVSTLELGDSALYLCASSLERGPTDTQYFGPGTRLTVL.

Notes on this clone: The read comes to an end 3 residues before the CDR3 does, leaving the germline J gene to fill in the end. The gene calls are TRBV11-2 and TRBJ1-1; 8 nucleotides align to TRBD1. V was clipped by 5 bases and J by 5 bases; unmatched bases: 7. The CDR3 totals 14 residues. CDR1 and CDR2 (germline): SGHAT, FQNNGV. This chain's CDR3 is CASSAQGDGTEAFF. The sequenced CDR3 bases are TGTGCCAGCAGCGCACAGGGGGATGGGACTGAA.

A note on this clone: The read ends 3 residues shy of where the CDR3 ends; the end is completed using the germline J gene. The chain uses TRBV30 and TRBJ2-3; TRBD2 matches 8 bases. This CDR3 contains 13 residues. Looked up from germline, CDR1 is GTSNPN and CDR2 is SVGIG (reference sequence). With V trimmed by 2 bases and J by 4 bases, 2 bases remained unmatched. CDR3 in amino acids: CAWSSGGPDTQYF. The sequenced CDR3 bases are TGTGCCTGGAGTTCGGGGGGGCCAGATACG. Variable domain in full (rest from reference TRBV30 and TRBJ2-3): SQTIHQWPATLVQPVGSPLSLECTVEGTSNPNLYWYRQAAGRGLQLLFYSVGIGQISSEVPQNLSASRPQDRQFILSSKKLLLSDSGFYLCAWSSGGPDTQYFGPGTRLTVL.

As for this clone: From the germline J gene comes the end of the CDR3, since the read stops 3 residues before it. The rearrangement joins TRBV20-1 to TRBJ1-2; D is possibly TRBD1 (5 bases). CDR3 size: 16 residues. V was clipped by 0 bases and J by 2 bases, with 16 bases between them. Germline values: CDR1 DFQATT, CDR2 SNEGSKA (reference sequence). CDR3 loop: CSARDPVRGTNYGYTF. The sequenced part of the CDR3 DNA is TGCAGTGCTAGAGATCCGGTTCGGGGGACCAACTATGGC.

Concerning this clone: The CDR3 is cut off 3 residues early in the read; its end comes from the germline J gene. The chain employs TRBV3-1 (or the pseudogene TRBV3-2) and TRBJ2-2; D perhaps matches TRBD1 (6 bases). V lost 4 bases to trimming and J lost 4 bases, with 10 bases between them. This CDR3 region has 14 residues. Germline V gives CDR1 LGHDT, CDR2 YNNKEL (reference sequence). This chain's CDR3 is CASSPTRGTGELFF. CDR3 DNA (partial): TGTGCCAGCAGCCCAACCAGGGGCACCGGGGAG.

Points on this clone: The CDR3 end lies 3 residues beyond the end of the read and is filled in from the germline J gene. The rearrangement joins TRBV19 to TRBJ1-2, with D unresolved. Germline CDR1 LNHDA, CDR2 SQIVND (reference sequence). This CDR3 has 13 residues. The DNA read from the CDR3 is TGTGCCAGTAGTGAGACACTCACCTACGAC. Protein: CASSETLTYD. The full CDR3 protein is CASSETLTYDYTF.

Details on this clone: Sequencing ends 3 residues short of the CDR3 end; the germline J gene provides the rest. The chain couples TRBV7-9 to TRBJ1-2; TRBD1 agrees at 8 bases. The CDR3 contains 13 residues. Germline loops: CDR1 SEHNR, CDR2 FQNEAQ (reference sequence). CDR3 sequence reads: CASSIQGGVDYTF. The DNA read from the CDR3 is TGTGCCAGCAGCATACAGGGGGGGGTCGAC.